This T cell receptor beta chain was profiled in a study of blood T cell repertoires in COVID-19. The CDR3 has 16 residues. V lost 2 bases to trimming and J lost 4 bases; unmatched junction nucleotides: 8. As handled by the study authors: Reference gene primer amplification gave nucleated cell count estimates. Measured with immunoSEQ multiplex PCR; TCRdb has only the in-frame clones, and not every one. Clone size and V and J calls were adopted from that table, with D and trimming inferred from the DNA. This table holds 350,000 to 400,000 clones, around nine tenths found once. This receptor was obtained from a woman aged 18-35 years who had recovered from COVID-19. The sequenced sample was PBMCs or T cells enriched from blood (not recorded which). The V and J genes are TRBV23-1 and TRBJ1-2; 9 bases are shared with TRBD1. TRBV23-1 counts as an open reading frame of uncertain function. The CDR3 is CASSQQGTGRIYGYTF. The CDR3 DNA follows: TGCGCCAGCAGTCAACAGGGGACAGGGCGGATCTATGGCTACACCTTC.